The clone carrying this T cell receptor beta chain was counted many times. The antigen remains unidentified. Germline CDR1 and CDR2: SGHVS and FNYEAQ. The CDR3 length is 15 residues. After removal of 4 bases from V and 4 bases from J, the junction contained 9 bases not matched to a gene. These data come from a study of Ad26.COV2.S vaccination and SARS-CoV-2 variants. About the study: Trial arm assignment for the donor was COV1001 Ad26.COV2.S. Ad26.COV2.S, an intramuscular injection, was given once or twice 56 days apart. Study-wide points: Participants given vaccine showed non-spike TCR breadth similar to that of placebo recipients. Considerable breadth of spike-specific CD8+ and CD4+ T cell responses has reportedly been documented following vaccination.

Indicated treatment: over 15 received Ad26.COV2.S at low or high dose, single or two shots; 5 received placebo; per-sample allocation not given. Each sample was drawn 63 days after the first injection (of vaccine or placebo). TCRdb's copy holds only in-frame clones and misses some; the assay was immunoSEQ multiplex PCR. The sample contains 350,000 to 450,000 clones, over 75% of which appear only once. The sample consisted of peripheral blood, taken in a trial of Ad26.COV2.S vaccine versus placebo. The rearrangement links TRBV7-6 to TRBJ1-1; the match to TRBD1 covers 7 bases. The sequence was obtained from a person aged 18-60 years who received the Ad26.COV2.S COVID-19 vaccine or a placebo. CDR3 sequence reads: CASSSYRGQGTEAFF. CDR3 coding DNA: TGTGCCAGCAGCTCCTACAGGGGTCAGGGCACTGAAGCTTTCTTT.